This TCR beta chain was retrieved from a study of cytomegalovirus exposure and HLA in healthy donors. Looking at the study overall: As released early, the data held 65 million to 90 million unique TCRs from HLA-typed donors. Study-level points and caveats: The study recorded over 150 TCR beta chains that were cytomegalovirus-associated. In a later analysis, DRB1 alleles had the most associated TCRs; HLA-C alleles the fewest.

It was with 60 Vbeta and 13 Jbeta primers that the PCR ran. Here immunoSEQ multiplex PCR was the method, and the copy in TCRdb shows in-frame clones only, minus some. The sample yields around 220,000 clones, roughly 70% seen once. Healthy bone marrow donors made up the donors. With regard to this clone: Its matching antigen is unknown.

From germline, CDR1 is MNHEY and CDR2 SVGAGI. The CDR3 sequence is 14 residues long. The V and J ends lost 0 bases and 5 bases respectively, with 11 bases between them. V is TRBV6-5 and J is TRBJ2-7; D not resolved. Material: PBMCs. The receptor was derived from a woman in her 30s in good health and CMV-seronegative. The CDR3 sequence is CASSYSFEYDEQYF. CDR3 bases: TGTGCCAGCAGTTACTCTTTCGAGTACGACGAGCAGTACTTC.